This T cell receptor (beta chain) emerged from a study of blood T cell repertoires in COVID-19. Here immunoSEQ multiplex PCR was the method, and the copy in TCRdb shows in-frame clones only, minus some. This table has about 220,000 clones, around 86% appearing once. The TCR sequence derives from a woman in her 70s with COVID-19, enrolled during active disease. Material: peripheral blood.

CDR3 residues: CASSFGQGEVISPLHF. In nucleotides, the CDR3 is TGTGCCAGCAGCTTTGGGCAGGGCGAAGTGATTTCACCCCTCCACTTT. V usage is TRBV5-4 and J usage is TRBJ1-6, with D maybe TRBD1 (5 bases). CDR1 and CDR2 from the germline V gene are SGHNT and YYREEE (reference sequence). V lost 2 bases to trimming and J lost 9 bases, with 18 bases between them. This CDR3 contains 16 residues.